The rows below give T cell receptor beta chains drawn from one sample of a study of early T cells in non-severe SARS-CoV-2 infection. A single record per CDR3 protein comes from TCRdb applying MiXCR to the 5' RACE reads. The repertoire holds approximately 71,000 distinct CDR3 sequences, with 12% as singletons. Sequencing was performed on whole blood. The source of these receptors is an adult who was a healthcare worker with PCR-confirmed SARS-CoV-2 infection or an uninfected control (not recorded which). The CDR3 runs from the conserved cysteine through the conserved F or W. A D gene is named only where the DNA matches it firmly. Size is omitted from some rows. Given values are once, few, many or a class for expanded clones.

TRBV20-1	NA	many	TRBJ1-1	TGCAGTGCCACTATAGACAGTGACACTGAAGCTTTCTTT	CSATIDSDTEAFF
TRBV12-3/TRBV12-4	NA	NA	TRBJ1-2	TGTGCCAGCAGCGCACAGGCGAACTATGGCTACACCTTC	CASSAQANYGYTF
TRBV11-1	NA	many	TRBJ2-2	TGTGCCAGCAGCTTAAGGGGCGGGACCGGGGAGCTGTTTTTT	CASSLRGGTGELFF
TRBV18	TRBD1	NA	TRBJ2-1	TGTGCCAGCTCACCCGGGACAGGTAGAATCGGGGAGCAGTTCTTC	CASSPGTGRIGEQFF
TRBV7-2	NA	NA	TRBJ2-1	TGTGCCAGCAGCTTACGTCTGGTCGGGGCTACCTACAATGAGCAGTTCTTC	CASSLRLVGATYNEQFF
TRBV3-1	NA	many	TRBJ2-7	TGTGCCAGCAGCTCCTACCCGGACACCTCGAGCTACGAGCAGTACTTC	CASSSYPDTSSYEQYF
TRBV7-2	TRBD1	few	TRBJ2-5	TGTGCCAGCAGCTCGGGACAGCCTGGGGAGACCCAGTACTTC	CASSSGQPGETQYF
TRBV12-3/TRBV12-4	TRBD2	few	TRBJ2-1	TGTGCCAGCAGTTTAGCCCGGGGGGGCAATGAGCAGTTCTTC	CASSLARGGNEQFF
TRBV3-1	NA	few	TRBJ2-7	TGTGCCAGCAGCCAAGAGATCCGGGGCCCTTACGAGCAGTACTTC	CASSQEIRGPYEQYF
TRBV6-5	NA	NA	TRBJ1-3	TGTGCCAGCAGTGCTCTCTCGGGGGTGAACTCTGGAAACACCATATATTTT	CASSALSGVNSGNTIYF
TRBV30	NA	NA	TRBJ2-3	TGTGCCTGGGAGGGGAGGGATACGCAGTATTTT	CAWEGRDTQYF
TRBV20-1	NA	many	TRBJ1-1	TGCAGTGCTAGCGGGCCAGCTGAAGCTTTCTTT	CSASGPAEAFF
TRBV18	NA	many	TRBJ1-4	TGTGCCAGCTCACCACCTTGGCCGAGGACTAATGAAAAACTGTTTTTT	CASSPPWPRTNEKLFF
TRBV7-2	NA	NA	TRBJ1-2	TGTGCCAGCAGCCGTGGGGGAGCAAACTATGGCTACACCTTC	CASSRGGANYGYTF
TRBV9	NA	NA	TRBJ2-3	TGTGCCAGCAGCGAGTCGGGATATGATATCACAGATACGCAGTATTTT	CASSESGYDITDTQYF
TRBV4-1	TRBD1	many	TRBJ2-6	TGCGCCAGCAGCCACCGGACAGGGATACGCTCTGGGGCCAACGTCCTGACTTTC	CASSHRTGIRSGANVLTF
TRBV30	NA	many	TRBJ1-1	TGTGCCTCTTACCCCAGCTACGCAGGGGACACTGAAGCTTTCTTT	CASYPSYAGDTEAFF
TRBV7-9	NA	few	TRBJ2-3	TGTGCCAGCAGCCCACGCGCCGGGAAGGGCACAGATACGCAGTATTTT	CASSPRAGKGTDTQYF
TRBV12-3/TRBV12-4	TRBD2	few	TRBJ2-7	TGTGCCAGCACCCTAGCGGGGGGGAGACGGGAGCAGTACTTC	CASTLAGGRREQYF
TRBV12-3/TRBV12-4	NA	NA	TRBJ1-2	TGTGCCAGCAGCTCGAGCTCCAGCTCCTATGGCTACACCTTC	CASSSSSSSYGYTF
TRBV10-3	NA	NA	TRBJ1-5	TGTGCCAGTGGGACAAACGATCAGCCCCAGCATTTT	CASGTNDQPQHF
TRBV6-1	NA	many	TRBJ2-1	TGTGCCAGCATTAGAGGGCCCATCAATGAGCAGTTCTTC	CASIRGPINEQFF
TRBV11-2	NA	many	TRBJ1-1	TGTGCCAGCAGCTTCTATAAGGATCCGAACACTGAAGCTTTCTTT	CASSFYKDPNTEAFF
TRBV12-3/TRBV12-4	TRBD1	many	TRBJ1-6	TGTGCCAGCAGTCTCCCGCCAGGGGGTAGCAATTCACCCCTCCACTTT	CASSLPPGGSNSPLHF
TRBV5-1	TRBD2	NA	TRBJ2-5	TGCGCCAGCAGCCCGAGGACTAGCGGGGCAGAGACCCAGTACTTC	CASSPRTSGAETQYF
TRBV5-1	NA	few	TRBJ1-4	TGCGCCAGCAGCTACGGACAGAGCCTTGCAACTAATGAAAAACTGTTTTTT	CASSYGQSLATNEKLFF
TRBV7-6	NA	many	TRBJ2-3	TGTGCCAGCAGCTTCCCGGTCACAGGGCTCACAGATACGCAGTATTTT	CASSFPVTGLTDTQYF
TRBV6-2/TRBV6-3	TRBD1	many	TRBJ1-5	TGTGCCAGCGCCATAACAGGGGACTACAATCAGCCCCAGCATTTT	CASAITGDYNQPQHF
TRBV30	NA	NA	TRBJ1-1	TGTGCCTGGGACCGTCGGGACACTGAAGCTTTCTTT	CAWDRRDTEAFF
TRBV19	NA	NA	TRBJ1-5	TGTGCCAGTAGTATGGATAGTGGACCCCAGCATTTT	CASSMDSGPQHF
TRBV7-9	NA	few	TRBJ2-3	TGTGCCAGCAGCTTAAGGTCCGGGCGATCGCAGTATTTT	CASSLRSGRSQYF
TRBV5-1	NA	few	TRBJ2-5	TGCGCCAGCAGTGGGGAGCCGCGGGACTCGCAACACTTC	CASSGEPRDSQHF
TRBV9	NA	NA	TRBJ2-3	TGTGCCAGCAGCTTACGGACAACCACAGATACGCAGTATTTT	CASSLRTTTDTQYF
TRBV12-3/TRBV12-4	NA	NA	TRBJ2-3	TGTGCCAGCCAGGGAGTAGAGAGAAGGCAGTATTTT	CASQGVERRQYF
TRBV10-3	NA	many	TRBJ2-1	TGTGCCATCAGTGAGTATAGCGGCAGCAATGAGCAGTTCTTC	CAISEYSGSNEQFF
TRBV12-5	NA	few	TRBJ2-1	TGTGCTAGTGGCCAACAGACGGGGGTACCCTACAATGAGCAGTTCTTC	CASGQQTGVPYNEQFF